This is a list of T cell receptor beta chains from one sample in a study of blood T cells in healthy people across ages. TCRdb processed the 5' RACE reads anew with MiXCR; each CDR3 protein has one entry. The repertoire holds 540,000 or so distinct CDR3 sequences, with 27% as singletons. The specimen was blood. The receptor set was obtained from a woman aged 70-85 years in good health. Each CDR3 is given with its conserved first and last residue. Fields, in order: clone size, D gene, J gene, V gene, CDR3 DNA, CDR3 protein. A D gene is named only where the DNA matches it firmly. Some rows mark clone size as missing; the rest say once, few, many or name a class of expanded clone.

few	NA	TRBJ1-3	TRBV25-1	TGTGCCAGCAGTGACGTGGTGGTTGGAAACACCATATATTTT	CASSDVVVGNTIYF
NA	NA	TRBJ2-1	TRBV5-6	TGTGCCAGCAGCTTGTCCCAGCACGGTGAGCAGTTCTTC	CASSLSQHGEQFF
few	NA	TRBJ2-5	TRBV5-1	TGCGCCAGCAGCTCGGACTATCCGACGGGGTGGGGGACCCAGTACTTC	CASSSDYPTGWGTQYF
few	NA	TRBJ2-5	TRBV20-1	TGCAGTGCTAGAGTCGGCGGGGAGGAGACCCAGTACTTC	CSARVGGEETQYF
few	NA	TRBJ1-5	TRBV6-2/TRBV6-3	TGTGCCAGCAGTCCCCTAGGAGGCCCTAGCAATCAGCCCCAGCATTTT	CASSPLGGPSNQPQHF
NA	NA	TRBJ2-5	TRBV3-1	TGTGCCAGCAGCCACAGGCTAAGGACCCAGTACTTC	CASSHRLRTQYF
few	TRBD1	TRBJ2-6	TRBV5-1	TGCGCCAGCAGCGGACAGGGGCCTGGGGCCAACGTCCTGACTTTC	CASSGQGPGANVLTF
NA	NA	TRBJ1-6	TRBV3-1	TGTGCCAGCAGCCAACCAGGGGCCTCACTAAACCTCCACTTT	CASSQPGASLNLHF
few	NA	TRBJ2-3	TRBV20-1	TGCAGTGCCCCGGGCCAAGATACGCAGTATTTT	CSAPGQDTQYF
NA	NA	TRBJ2-5	TRBV9	TGTGCCAGCAGCGTTTCCCTATCCACGCAAGAGACCCAGTACTTC	CASSVSLSTQETQYF
NA	NA	TRBJ2-7	TRBV9	TGTGCCAGCAGCTCCCGTAGGGGGTTC	CASSSRRGF
few	TRBD1	TRBJ2-1	TRBV4-2	TGTGCCAGCAGCCAAGAAGGGGGCACTTTCTACAATGAGCAGTTCTTC	CASSQEGGTFYNEQFF
NA	TRBD2	TRBJ2-5	TRBV11-3	TGTGCCAGCTCTCTAGCGGCACACCAAGAGACCCAGTACTTC	CASSLAAHQETQYF
NA	NA	TRBJ1-1	TRBV6-6	TGTGCCAGCGGGGATAGGGGAGTGAACACTGAAGCTTTCTTT	CASGDRGVNTEAFF
few	NA	TRBJ1-2	TRBV4-2	TGTGCCAGCAGCCAAGATATTTTCGGCTATGGCTACACCTTC	CASSQDIFGYGYTF
NA	NA	TRBJ1-4	TRBV6-1	TGTGCCAGCAGTGAAGTCGGGGGGAGAAATGAAAAACTGTTTTTT	CASSEVGGRNEKLFF
few	NA	TRBJ1-1	TRBV5-1	TGCGCCAGCAGCTTGGAGAAAGGTACTGAAGCTTTCTTT	CASSLEKGTEAFF
many	TRBD2	TRBJ2-2	TRBV5-1	TGCGCCAGCAGCCCCACCGGGAGGGTTGAGACCGGGGAGCTGTTTTTT	CASSPTGRVETGELFF
few	TRBD1	TRBJ1-1	TRBV10-3	TGTGCCACCGGGACAGGGGGCCGCAACACTGAAGCTTTCTTT	CATGTGGRNTEAFF
once	TRBD1	TRBJ1-1	TRBV4-1	TGCGCCAACAGCCAAGACAACAGGGGAATGAACACTGAAGCTTTCTTT	CANSQDNRGMNTEAFF
many	TRBD1	TRBJ2-1	TRBV20-1	TGCAGTGCTAGCCCGGGACAGGGTGGGAATGAGCAGTTCTTC	CSASPGQGGNEQFF
few	NA	TRBJ2-3	TRBV24-1	TGTGCCACCAGTGACCCCAATGCGGATACGCAGTATTTT	CATSDPNADTQYF
few	NA	TRBJ2-3	TRBV12-3/TRBV12-4	TGTGCCAGCAGCACCCTTGCGCCGCCTACAGATACGCAGTATTTT	CASSTLAPPTDTQYF
few	NA	TRBJ1-1	TRBV7-3	TGTGCCAGCAGCAGGGAGATCAACACTGAAGCTTTCTTT	CASSREINTEAFF
NA	NA	TRBJ2-7	TRBV3-1	TGTGCCAGCAGCCAGAGAGGGGCGGGGAGTTCCTACGAGCAGTACTTC	CASSQRGAGSSYEQYF
NA	TRBD2	TRBJ2-7	TRBV16	TGTGCCAGCAACCTTAAATTAGCGGGAGGGCCCATCTACTACGAGCAGTACTTC	CASNLKLAGGPIYYEQYF
NA	TRBD2	TRBJ2-1	TRBV7-6	TGTGCCAGCGAAGAGACTAGCGGGGGGATAAGTTCCTACAATGAGCAGTTCTTC	CASEETSGGISSYNEQFF
few	NA	TRBJ1-4	TRBV10-3	TGTGCCATCAGTCCAGGGATGGAGGAAAAACTGTTTTTT	CAISPGMEEKLFF
NA	NA	TRBJ2-5	TRBV29-1	TGCAGCCCTCCCCCCGGGGCTCTCCAAGAGACCCAGTACTTC	CSPPPGALQETQYF
NA	TRBD2	TRBJ2-5	TRBV5-5	TGTGCCAGCAGCTTCCCTACTAGCGCCCCGCCGACCCAGTACTTC	CASSFPTSAPPTQYF
few	NA	TRBJ1-6	TRBV7-6	TGTGCCAGCAGCGGTATCGATTCACCCCTCCACTTT	CASSGIDSPLHF
few	NA	TRBJ1-4	TRBV5-1	TGCGCCAGCAGCTTTATCCCAGGGAGCTTTGAAAAACTGTTTTTT	CASSFIPGSFEKLFF
few	NA	TRBJ2-7	TRBV20-1	TGCAGTGCTAGATCCAGGGGGGGGTACTACGAGCAGTACTTC	CSARSRGGYYEQYF
once	TRBD2	TRBJ2-5	TRBV7-2	TGTGCCAGCAGCCTACTCGGACTAGCGGTCCAAGAGACCCAGTACTTC	CASSLLGLAVQETQYF
many	NA	TRBJ2-5	TRBV7-2	TGTGCCAGCAGCTTTGGGAGTATTCAAGAGACCCAGTACTTC	CASSFGSIQETQYF
few	NA	TRBJ2-2	TRBV5-1	TGCGCCAGCAGCTTGGACGCAGCTACAAACACCGGGGAGCTGTTTTTT	CASSLDAATNTGELFF
NA	NA	TRBJ1-1	TRBV5-1	TGCGCCAGCAGCTTGGATGGGGCAGGGATGAACACTGAAGCTTTCTTT	CASSLDGAGMNTEAFF
NA	NA	TRBJ2-1	TRBV7-8	TGTGCCAGCAGCCTCCGGACGGACTCCTATAACTTC	CASSLRTDSYNF
NA	NA	TRBJ2-5	TRBV7-2	TGTGCCAGCAGCTCGCTCTTGAGAGAGACCCAGTACTTC	CASSSLLRETQYF
once	TRBD2	TRBJ2-1	TRBV7-3	TGTGCCAGCAGGGTAGCGGGAGGCGTCAATGAGCAGTTCTTC	CASRVAGGVNEQFF
NA	NA	TRBJ2-7	TRBV11-2	TGTGCCAGCAACTTATCCGGGGGCGAGCAGTACTTC	CASNLSGGEQYF
NA	NA	TRBJ2-4	TRBV20-1	TGCAGTGCTAGAGAGGCATTGGGGCTGGCAAACATTCAGTACTTC	CSAREALGLANIQYF
few	NA	TRBJ1-2	TRBV18	TGTGCCAGCTCACCTGACAGGTCCCGCGGCTACACCTTC	CASSPDRSRGYTF
NA	NA	TRBJ2-1	TRBV5-1	TGCGCCAGCAGCTTGGGGTCGGAGGGAAATGAGCAGTTCTTC	CASSLGSEGNEQFF
few	NA	TRBJ1-2	TRBV30	TGTGCCTGGAGTCCGGCAGGAGGGGGAAACTATGGCTACACCTTC	CAWSPAGGGNYGYTF